One and the same sample provided the 11 T cell receptor beta chains below, sequenced in a study of beta chain features in type 1 diabetes. Whole-study results and caveats: People with Type 1 diabetes carried modestly yet significantly shorter TCRB CDR3s in all four CD4+ subsets.

These receptors' targets are unknown. Isolated RNA was reverse transcribed in full, so expressed TCRB transcripts were sequenced. Profiled with immunoSEQ multiplex PCR; TCRdb holds only in-frame clones, not every one. Of about 660,000 clones in the sample, over 13% were seen once. What was sequenced was naive CD4+ T cells from blood. Receptors originate from a man aged 18-30 years with type 1 diabetes.

This clone is a singleton in its sample. The chain joins TRBV4-3 to TRBJ2-3; 10 nucleotides align to TRBD2. Trimming cost V 4 bases and J 4 bases; bases outside gene matches: 8. CDR3 size: 16 residues. The germline V gene has CDR1 LGHNA and CDR2 YSLEER. This CDR3 reads CASSRISGGWSDTQYF. As DNA, the CDR3 is TGCGCCAGCAGCCGGATTAGCGGGGGGTGGTCAGATACGCAGTATTTT.

About this clone: The same CDR3 is also encoded by other DNA sequences in this sample. V is TRBV29-1 and J is TRBJ1-1, with D tentatively TRBD1 (5 bases). Germline V gene data show CDR1 as SQVTM and CDR2 as ANQGSEA. The CDR3 covers 13 residues. V shed 4 bases and J shed 2 bases, with 11 bases lying between them. The chain's CDR3 is CSVVRDLNTEAFF. The CDR3 DNA is TGCAGCGTTGTCCGGGACCTCAACACTGAAGCTTTCTTT.

This clone was observed a handful of times. The rearrangement joins TRBV19 to TRBJ1-5; tentatively, D is TRBD1 (5 bases). Germline lookup yields CDR1 LNHDA and CDR2 SQIVND (reference sequence). The CDR3 runs to 15 residues. Trimming removed 5 bases from V and 6 bases from J, with 17 bases in between. CDR3: CASSEGTLPAQPQHF. The CDR3 nucleotides read TGTGCCAGTAGTGAAGGGACCTTACCTGCTCAGCCCCAGCATTTT.

This clone came up a few times. The chain joins TRBV28 to TRBJ2-1, with unresolved D. Trimming removed 9 bases from V and 0 bases from J, with 12 bases in between. The CDR3 is made up of 14 amino acids. The germline V gene encodes CDR1 MDHEN and CDR2 SYDVKM. The CDR3 DNA follows: TGTGCCAGTACTAAACCGAGCTCCTACAATGAGCAGTTCTTC. It specifies CASTKPSSYNEQFF.

This clone was detected a few times. The CDR3, as DNA: TGTGCCAGCAGCTTAAACAGTAACTATGGCTACACCTTC. Its translation is CASSLNSNYGYTF. The V call is TRBV7-9, the J call TRBJ1-2; D is ambiguous. The CDR3 runs 13 residues. The germline V and J ends were trimmed by 2 bases and 1 base, with 5 bases remaining between them. The V gene's germline CDR1 is SEHNR and CDR2 FQNEAQ (reference sequence).

This sequence joins TRBV5-6 and TRBJ2-7; D is uncertain. Germline V gene lookup returns CDR1 SGHDT and CDR2 YYEEEE. Trimming stripped 0 bases from V and 6 bases from J, with 4 bases between. There are 11 residues in the CDR3. CDR3 sequence: CASSLEFEQYF. The CDR3 DNA sequence: TGTGCCAGCAGCTTGGAATTCGAGCAGTACTTC. Using reference TRBV5-6 and TRBJ2-7 for the parts outside the CDR3, the full variable domain is DAGVTQSPTHLIKTRGQQVTLRCSPKSGHDTVSWYQQALGQGPQFIFQYYEEEERQRGNFPDRFSGHQFPNYSSELNVNALLLGDSALYLCASSLEFEQYFGPGTRLTVT.

This clone was detected only a few times. The chain uses TRBV30 and TRBJ2-1; TRBD1 matches 11 bases. With V trimmed by 4 bases and J by 6 bases, 2 bases remained unmatched. The CDR3 has 13 amino acids. CDR1 GTSNPN and CDR2 SVGIG come from the germline V gene (reference sequence). The CDR3 loop is CAWIGQGANEQFF. DNA for the CDR3: TGTGCCTGGATAGGACAGGGGGCCAATGAGCAGTTCTTC.

The chain uses TRBV5-1 and TRBJ2-1, with 8 bases lining up with TRBD1. This CDR3 spans 14 amino acids. V trimming: 7 bases; J trimming: 3 bases; junction bases outside the gene matches: 6. Germline V CDR1 and CDR2: SGHRS, YFSETQ. The DNA of the CDR3 is TGCGCCAGCGGGACCGGGACAGGCTACAATGAGCAGTTCTTC. Its protein is CASGTGTGYNEQFF.

This clone was counted a few times. The CDR3 is CASSQDWTGGSGANVLTF. Here the CDR3 DNA reads TGCGCCAGCAGCCAAGATTGGACAGGGGGCTCTGGGGCCAACGTCCTGACTTTC. This sequence joins TRBV4-3 and TRBJ2-6, with 10 bases lining up with TRBD1. CDR1 LGHNA and CDR2 YSLEER come from the germline V gene. Trimming removed 0 bases from V and 0 bases from J; junction bases left unmatched: 2. There are 18 residues in the CDR3.

The sample holds a few counts of this clone. The chain joins TRBV18 to TRBJ2-5; the D gene is possibly TRBD2 (6 bases). The CDR3 sequence is 14 residues long. V was trimmed by 9 bases and J by 2 bases, leaving 16 bases between them. Germline V gene sequence: CDR1 KGHSH, CDR2 LQKENI. The CDR3 DNA sequence: TGTGCCAGTCGCCGGGACTTGGGACAAGAGACCCAGTACTTC. Its protein product is CASRRDLGQETQYF.

The chain is built from TRBV29-1 and TRBJ2-1; maybe TRBD2 (5 bases). This CDR3 contains 13 residues. V was clipped by 7 bases and J by 2 bases, with 12 bases between them. The germline V gene has CDR1 SQVTM and CDR2 ANQGSEA. CDR3 bases: TGCAGCGCGTCGAGGGTACCCTACAATGAGCAGTTCTTC. Amino acids: CSASRVPYNEQFF.